This T cell receptor (beta chain) was sequenced in a study of blood T cell repertoires in COVID-19. Background on the study: There were acute and convalescent COVID-19 samples, and they came from the United States, Italy and Spain.

V lost 3 bases, J lost 8 bases, and 11 bases stayed unmatched. Germline V gives CDR1 SGDLS, CDR2 YYNGEE. The CDR3 loop spans 15 amino acids. Original methodology: Estimated nucleated cell counts came from reference gene primer amplification. The repertoire was sequenced with immunoSEQ multiplex PCR; TCRdb's copy has only in-frame clones and lacks some. V, J and clone size derive from that table, while D and trimming were established from the DNA sequence. The sample has over 200,000 clones; 80% to 85% are singletons. The sequencing sample was made of peripheral blood. The chain combines TRBV9 with TRBJ2-3; 8 nucleotides agree with TRBD2. The TCR comes from a woman of 80 years or more with active or convalescent COVID-19. CDR3: CASSATTGGARTQYF. The CDR3 DNA reads TGTGCCAGCAGCGCGACCACCGGGGGGGCCCGTACGCAGTATTTT.